These T cell receptor beta chains were read from a single sample in a study of naive and memory T cell subsets. TCRdb fed the UMI-ligation and nested PCR reads into MiXCR, producing one record per CDR3 protein. The sample carries 95,000 to 110,000 distinct CDR3 sequences, about 14% recorded once. Specimen: naive CD8+ T cells from blood. The source is a human donor in good health. CDR3s include the opening cysteine and the closing phenylalanine or tryptophan. A D gene is named only where the DNA matches it firmly. Clone size appears in some rows only: once, few, many, or a class for an expanded clone.

>TRBJ2-7|.|.|TRBV29-1
TGCAGCGTTCCCGGGACACCATCCTACGAGCAGTACTTC
CSVPGTPSYEQYF
>TRBJ2-3|few|TRBD2|TRBV27
TGTGCCAGCAGAGGGACTAGTGCAGATACGCAGTATTTT
CASRGTSADTQYF
>TRBJ2-1|many|.|TRBV6-5
TGTGCCAGCAGTTATGTACGGGGTAATGAGCAGTTCTTC
CASSYVRGNEQFF
>TRBJ2-3|many|.|TRBV29-1
TGCAGCGTTGATACGCAGTATTTT
CSVDTQYF
>TRBJ2-5|.|TRBD2|TRBV7-2
TGTGCCAGCACCCTATTACTCGGCGGGAGGGATCAAGAGACCCAGTACTTC
CASTLLLGGRDQETQYF
>TRBJ1-1|few|.|TRBV15
TGTGCCACCAGCACAAAGATGAACACTGAAGCTTTCTTT
CATSTKMNTEAFF
>TRBJ2-7|.|TRBD2|TRBV3-1
TGTGCCAGCAGCCAAGAAGCGGGAGTTAGAGACGAGCAGTACTTC
CASSQEAGVRDEQYF
>TRBJ2-3|.|TRBD1|TRBV7-3
TGTGCCAGCAGCTTAGGGGCCGGGACAGGGATCTCAGATACGCAGTATTTT
CASSLGAGTGISDTQYF
>TRBJ2-7|many|.|TRBV7-6
TGTGCCAGCAGCTTGGACAGCCAAGTCGAGCAGTACTTC
CASSLDSQVEQYF
>TRBJ1-4|few|.|TRBV9
TGTGCCAGCAGCGTAGGAACCGACGAAAAACTGTTTTTT
CASSVGTDEKLFF